This TCR beta chain was profiled in a study of human T cells and chemical hapten exposure. Each cDNA molecule in the library carried unique molecular identifiers. TCRdb processed the RACE reads anew with MiXCR; each CDR3 protein has one entry. This sample has about 400,000 distinct CDR3 sequences, with over 6% found just once. This CDR3 comprises 14 residues. Germline V lookup: CDR1 SQVTM, CDR2 ANQGSEA. The V end lost 7 bases, the J end lost 0 bases, and 13 bases lay between the germline ends. Time point here: patch test 2, 6 weeks after DPC sensitization. Treatment: therapeutic diphenylcyclopropenone sensitization with weekly scalp DPC. Extraction of total RNA was performed on unfractionated whole blood.

This receptor was taken from a woman younger than 30 with alopecia areata. Some clones in this sample may be carry-over from other donors' samples. The sample in question was whole blood, obtained in connection with sensitization to the hapten diphenylcyclopropenone (DPC). The chain combines TRBV29-1 with TRBJ2-1, with D possibly matching TRBD2 (5 bases). The CDR3 bases are TGCAGCGCCACTGGACTGGGCTCCTACAATGAGCAGTTCTTC. It is translated as CSATGLGSYNEQFF.